Listed here are 7 T cell receptor beta chains from one sample, sequenced in a study of a mutant IDH1 vaccine in newly diagnosed glioma. As for time point: week 35, safety follow-up. The content of each vaccine dose was 300 ug of mutant IDH1 20-mer peptide, and topical imiquimod accompanied it. Method: immunoSEQ multiplex PCR; TCRdb's copy keeps in-frame clones and lacks some. The repertoire holds 40,000 to 55,000 clones, with around four fifths as singletons. These receptors' targets are unknown. The specimen comprised PBMCs, sampled from a glioma patient whose treatment included an IDH1 peptide vaccine. The receptors here all came from a man aged 40-55 years with glioma.

This clone was recorded once. The chain combines TRBV25-1 with TRBJ2-5; 7 bases fit TRBD1. V trimming: 5 bases; J trimming: 5 bases; junction bases outside the gene matches: 5. The CDR3 runs 13 residues. Per the germline V gene, CDR1 is MGHDK and CDR2 is SYGVNS. CDR3 sequence reads: CASSRGGQETQYF. In DNA form, the CDR3 reads TGTGCCAGCAGTAGAGGGGGCCAGGAGACCCAGTACTTC.

The chain uses TRBV6-5 and TRBJ2-7; no clear D gene. This CDR3 is 12 amino acids long. The germline gives CDR1 MNHEY, CDR2 SVGAGI. V was clipped by 8 bases and J by 2 bases, with 10 bases between them. The CDR3 region has the DNA TGTGCCAGCGCGGATGTCACCTACGAGCAGTACTTC. Translation: CASADVTYEQYF.

The chain is built from TRBV29-1 and TRBJ1-4; D not resolved. This CDR3 is 13 amino acids long. V lost 6 bases and J 10 bases, leaving 18 bases between the germline ends. In germline, CDR1 is SQVTM, CDR2 ANQGSEA. CDR3 amino acids: CSVIARVGGKLFF. For the CDR3, the DNA is TGCAGCGTAATCGCTCGAGTAGGCGGAAAACTGTTTTTT.

V usage is TRBV5-4 and J usage is TRBJ1-1, with D uncertain. Deletions cut 4 bases from V and 4 bases from J, with 14 bases between. The CDR3 runs to 14 residues. CDR1 and CDR2 (germline): SGHNT, YYREEE (reference sequence). The CDR3 loop reads CASSLSRQVTEAFF. CDR3 nucleotide sequence: TGTGCCAGCAGCCTTTCCCGACAAGTCACTGAAGCTTTCTTT.

The chain links TRBV19 to TRBJ2-3; a possible D gene is TRBD2 (6 bases). The CDR3 loop spans 12 amino acids. The germline CDR1 and CDR2 sequences are LNHDA and SQIVND (reference sequence). Trimming removed 5 bases at V and 8 bases at J, with 11 bases between. The DNA for the CDR3 is TGTGCCAGTAGTGGGCCCGGGGGTACGCAGTATTTT. Amino acids: CASSGPGGTQYF.

This clone was picked up a small number of times. The V call is TRBV7-6, the J call TRBJ1-4, with TRBD1 matching 8 bases. The CDR3 spans 15 residues. V shed 2 bases and J 15 bases; nucleotides not matched to a gene: 14. The germline CDR1 and CDR2 sequences are SGHVS and FNYEAQ. This chain's CDR3 is CASSLSQGTGLKLFF. DNA for the CDR3: TGTGCCAGCAGCTTAAGTCAAGGGACAGGATTGAAATTGTTTTTT.

The V gene is TRBV7-9, the J gene TRBJ2-3, with D perhaps TRBD2 (6 bases). Germline V gives CDR1 SEHNR, CDR2 FQNEAQ (reference sequence). V was shortened by 5 bases and J by 0 bases, with 12 bases between the two germline ends. This CDR3 contains 15 residues. The CDR3 here is CASSASGTSTDTQYF. The CDR3 region has the DNA TGTGCCAGCAGCGCCTCCGGGACTAGCACAGATACGCAGTATTTT.